This T cell receptor (beta chain) was recorded in a study of T cell responses to AZD1222 COVID-19 vaccine (dated by TCRdb to 2020 to 2023). At the level of the whole study: AZD1222 recipients with second doses at about 4 weeks or about 12 weeks were pooled, because spike-specific TCR depth and breadth did not differ between schedules. TCR sequencing covered roughly 230 trial participants: 207 given two doses of AZD1222 and 26 given two doses of MenACWY control vaccine. Trial participants were enrolled into age subgroups of 18-55, 56-69 and 70-plus years, which contained around 150, 28 and 57 TCR-sequenced participants, respectively.

The sample's time point label, in plain terms: baseline before first vaccination. Vaccinee samples came from UK trials COV001 and COV002, including a single-blind randomized controlled phase 2/3 trial of AZD1222 (ChAdOx1 nCoV-19) in healthy adults. Trial participant PBMC samples were collected at day 0 and day 28 after the second dose for TCRbeta chain sequencing. Broad study findings and their caveats: Because no day 14 peak-response samples were available, the repertoires could be characterized only after the peak T cell response. The 56-69-year group was small, and its depth increase did not reach significance, likely because of low power. A significant rise in spike-specific TCR breadth and depth was observed after two AZD1222 doses relative to day 0 and relative to MenACWY recipients. Epitopes outside the regions mutated in the B.1.351 and B.1.1.7 variants were reportedly recognized by nearly half of the unique spike-specific TCRs. Most participants were white British and females outnumbered males, and the authors suggested that clonal diversity may have been underestimated. Conclusions about previously exposed vaccinees were limited because only a handful of AZD1222 recipients were SARS-CoV-2 seropositive at baseline. The whole spike protein was spanned by vaccine-associated CD4 TCRs, and dominant responses were seen in regions 160-218 and 743-854.

The CDR3 regions of human TCRbeta chains were analyzed by immunosequencing. Per the authors' processing: TCRs in the repertoires were matched against a reference library of SARS-CoV-2-specific TCRs that had been generated with the MIRA antigen-specificity platform. Breadth was defined as the fraction of unique TCRs that were SARS-CoV-2-associated, and depth was defined as the fraction of total T cells that were SARS-CoV-2-associated. Each spike-specific TCR was assigned to its reactive spike region and to a CD4 or CD8 class using the MIRA data. Log10-transformed breadth and depth values were compared by one-way ANOVA with Sidak's multiple comparisons tests. Here the immuneACCESS table is served through TCRdb, limited to in-frame sequences with V and J called. Missing clones are a known gap in these copies; in checked studies unresolved V genes cover under half, and the rest lacks a known reason. V and J calls and clone size are those listed in that table; D and trimming were worked out from the DNA. This sample comprises about 130,000 clones, approximately 85% of them detected only once. 1.6% of the sample is in the top ten clones.

Of note for this clone: No antigen is known for it. No per-base quality is available; no much larger clone lies one base away.

Based on the germline V gene, the CDR1 and CDR2 sequences are SGHDT and YYEEEE. Including the terminal cysteine and phenylalanine, the CDR3 comprises 14 residues. The CDR3 DNA has 42 bases and is translated from base 1. V sheds 1 base and J sheds 1 base, leaving 9 bases between their ends. The sequence was collected from an adult in good health. Recombination connected TRBV5-6 to TRBJ2-7; TRBD1 is possibly the D segment (6 matching bases). The specimen was peripheral blood, collected on day 0 of AZD1222 vaccination. The CDR3 protein: CASSLTGFSYEQYF. The nucleotide sequence is given as TGTGCCAGCAGCTTGACAGGGTTTTCCTACGAGCAGTACTTC.